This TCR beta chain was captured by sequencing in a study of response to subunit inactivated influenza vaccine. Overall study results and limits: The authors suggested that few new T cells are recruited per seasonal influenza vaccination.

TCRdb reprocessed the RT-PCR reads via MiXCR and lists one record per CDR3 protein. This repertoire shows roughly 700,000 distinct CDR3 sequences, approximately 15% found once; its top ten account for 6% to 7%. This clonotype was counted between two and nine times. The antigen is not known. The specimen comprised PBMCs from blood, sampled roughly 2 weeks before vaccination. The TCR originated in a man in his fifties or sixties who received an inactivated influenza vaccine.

The CDR3 here is CASSIGERGTSYEQYF. The CDR3 DNA reads as TGTGCCAGTAGTATAGGTGAGCGGGGGACCTCCTACGAGCAGTACTTC. This rearrangement joins TRBV19 to TRBJ2-7; 8 bases agree with TRBD2. The germline gives CDR1 LNHDA, CDR2 SQIVND (reference sequence). V shed 1 base and J 0 bases; nucleotides not matched to a gene: 5. The CDR3 length is 16 residues. Using reference TRBV19 and TRBJ2-7 for the parts outside the CDR3, the full variable domain is DGGITQSPKYLFRKEGQNVTLSCEQNLNHDAMYWYRQDPGQGLRLIYYSQIVNDFQKGDIAEGYSVSREKKESFPLTVTSAQKNPTAFYLCASSIGERGTSYEQYFGPGTRLTVT.